Listed here are 31 T cell receptor beta chains from one sample, sequenced in a study of shared clonotypes between healthy human individuals. Naive CD8 cells were CD45RO-negative, positively selected for CCR7, excluding terminally differentiated effector memory CD45RA+ cells. Only in-frame clones appear in the TCRdb table, and some are missing; sequencing was by immunoSEQ multiplex PCR. The sample shows over 800,000 clones, around 93% of them seen only once. Sequencing used naive CD8+ T cells sorted from blood. These receptors were obtained from a young man in good health.

The rearrangement links TRBV7-9 to TRBJ2-3; 12 nucleotides agree with TRBD2. The CDR3 sequence is 16 residues long. Germline V gene lookup returns CDR1 SEHNR and CDR2 FQNEAQ (reference sequence). V trimming: 4 bases; J trimming: 0 bases; junction bases outside the gene matches: 2. DNA for the CDR3: TGTGCCAGCAGCTCGGGGACTAGCGGGAGCACAGATACGCAGTATTTT. Translating gives CASSSGTSGSTDTQYF.

The gene calls are TRBV29-1 and TRBJ2-5; TRBD1 agrees at 7 bases. Looked up from germline, CDR1 is SQVTM and CDR2 is ANQGSEA. V trimming: 2 bases; J trimming: 2 bases; junction bases outside the gene matches: 8. This CDR3 contains 15 residues. CDR3 sequence: CSVEPLTGLQETQYF. The CDR3 DNA follows: TGCAGCGTTGAACCCTTGACAGGGTTACAAGAGACCCAGTACTTC.

This clone was counted once. The CDR3 loop reads CASSVADSRYNEQFF. CDR3 DNA sequence: TGTGCCAGCAGCGTAGCGGACAGCAGGTACAATGAGCAGTTCTTC. The chain links TRBV9 to TRBJ2-1; TRBD1 might be the D (6 bases). The V end lost 0 bases, the J end lost 4 bases, and 11 bases lay between the germline ends. CDR1 is SGDLS and CDR2 is YYNGEE in the germline V gene. This CDR3 region has 15 residues. Drawing the rest from reference TRBV9 and TRBJ2-1, the complete variable domain is DSGVTQTPKHLITATGQRVTLRCSPRSGDLSVYWYQQSLDQGLQFLIQYYNGEERAKGNILERFSAQQFPDLHSELNLSSLELGDSALYFCASSVADSRYNEQFFGPGTRLTVL.

The rearrangement links TRBV9 to TRBJ1-1; unclear D gene. This CDR3 is 16 amino acids long. The V gene lost 1 base and the J gene lost 3 bases, with 16 bases spanning the gap. Per the germline V gene, CDR1 is SGDLS and CDR2 is YYNGEE. The CDR3 DNA is TGTGCCAGCAGCGTAAGTGGTTTCGGGCGGGACACTGAAGCTTTCTTT. Its protein product is CASSVSGFGRDTEAFF.

This chain uses TRBV5-8 with TRBJ2-7; D gene unclear. V was shortened by 0 bases and J by 2 bases, with 3 bases between the two germline ends. CDR1 is SGHTS and CDR2 is YDEGEE in the germline V gene. This CDR3 is 12 amino acids long. For the CDR3, the DNA is TGTGCCAGCAGCTTGGCTCCCTACGAGCAGTACTTC. It specifies CASSLAPYEQYF.

This sequence joins TRBV2 and TRBJ2-1; D possibly matches TRBD1 or TRBD2 (5 bases each). CDR1 SNHLY and CDR2 FYNNEI come from the germline V gene. The CDR3 covers 13 residues. Trimming pared 5 bases from V and 6 bases from J, leaving 11 bases between. The CDR3 spells CASSLAGSNEQFF. DNA for the CDR3: TGTGCCAGCAGTCTTGCAGGGAGCAATGAGCAGTTCTTC.

This chain joins TRBV5-1 and TRBJ1-1; possible D gene TRBD1, 6 bases. The CDR3 consists of 14 residues. Trimming removed 0 bases at V and 3 bases at J, with 9 bases between. The germline V gene has CDR1 SGHRS and CDR2 YFSETQ. The CDR3 bases are TGCGCCAGCAGCTTGGGCACAGGGTACACTGAAGCTTTCTTT. Its protein product is CASSLGTGYTEAFF. Full variable domain (remainder filled in from reference TRBV5-1 and TRBJ1-1): KAGVTQTPRYLIKTRGQQVTLSCSPISGHRSVSWYQQTPGQGLQFLFEYFSETQRNKGNFPGRFSGRQFSNSRSEMNVSTLELGDSALYLCASSLGTGYTEAFFGQGTRLTVV.

J is TRBJ2-3 and V is TRBV6-5; TRBD2 agrees at 10 bases. There are 15 residues in the CDR3. Germline trimming cut 7 bases from V and 0 bases from J; bases unmatched to any gene: 4. In germline, CDR1 is MNHEY, CDR2 SVGAGI. DNA of the CDR3: TGTGCCAGCACCCCGACTAGCGGGAGCACAGATACGCAGTATTTT. Protein: CASTPTSGSTDTQYF.

This sequence joins TRBV5-5 and TRBJ2-1; 10 nucleotides agree with TRBD2. Unmatched junction bases numbered 4, after V lost 3 bases and J lost 4 bases. From germline, CDR1 is SGHKS and CDR2 YYEKEE (reference sequence). This CDR3 region has 15 residues. In DNA form, the CDR3 reads TGTGCCAGCAGCTCGGTGACTAGCGGGTACAATGAGCAGTTCTTC. The encoded protein is CASSSVTSGYNEQFF.

The chain links TRBV5-1 to TRBJ2-1; a possible D gene is TRBD1 (6 bases). CDR1 is SGHRS, CDR2 YFSETQ, per germline. The V end was cut by 0 bases, the J end by 6 bases, with 13 bases between. CDR3 size: 15 residues. The CDR3 nucleotides read TGCGCCAGCAGCTTGGAGGGTAGGGGGTTCAATGAGCAGTTCTTC. Its translation: CASSLEGRGFNEQFF.

The V and J genes are TRBV9 and TRBJ1-2; TRBD1 matches at 8 bases. This CDR3 region has 14 residues. Trimming cost V 1 base and J 6 bases; bases outside gene matches: 5. CDR1 is SGDLS, CDR2 YYNGEE, per germline. In DNA, the CDR3 is TGTGCCAGCAGCGTAAACAGGGGGTCGGATGGCTACACCTTC. Protein sequence: CASSVNRGSDGYTF.

As regards this clone: Other DNA sequences from this sample encode an identical CDR3 as well. The chain couples TRBV27 to TRBJ2-1, with D possibly matching TRBD2 (6 bases). Germline-derived CDR1 and CDR2 are MNHEY and SMNVEV (reference sequence). The V end was cut by 4 bases, the J end by 1 base, with 8 bases between. The CDR3 runs to 14 residues. The CDR3 DNA is TGTGCCAGCAGTTCCGGGGGATCCTACAATGAGCAGTTCTTC. Translating gives CASSSGGSYNEQFF.

V is TRBV27 and J is TRBJ1-5, with 9 nucleotides matching TRBD1. With 6 bases clipped from V and 4 bases from J, the junction kept 4 bases outside the gene matches. CDR3 length: 14 amino acids. The germline V gene has CDR1 MNHEY and CDR2 SMNVEV (reference sequence). CDR3 in amino acids: CASRRQGVNQPQHF. CDR3 nucleotide sequence: TGTGCCAGCAGACGACAGGGGGTTAATCAGCCCCAGCATTTT.

This clone came up once. V gene TRBV6-5 combines with J gene TRBJ2-1; maybe TRBD1 (5 bases). Per the germline V gene, CDR1 is MNHEY and CDR2 is SVGAGI. V shed 2 bases and J shed 5 bases, with 16 bases lying between them. The CDR3 contains 16 residues. This CDR3 is CASSYDAQRQHNEQFF. The CDR3, as DNA: TGTGCCAGCAGTTACGACGCCCAGAGACAGCACAATGAGCAGTTCTTC.

This chain joins TRBV13 and TRBJ2-5; no definite D call. The CDR3 sequence is 14 residues long. Trimming took off 1 base at V and 2 bases at J, with 8 bases between the two ends. The germline CDR1 and CDR2 sequences are PRHDT and FYEKMQ (reference sequence). CDR3 in amino acids: CASSLVSGQETQYF. The CDR3 DNA follows: TGTGCCAGCAGCTTAGTTAGTGGGCAAGAGACCCAGTACTTC.

The V call is TRBV6-5, the J call TRBJ2-3; 8 bases match TRBD1. Germline CDR1 is MNHEY and CDR2 is SVGAGI. The CDR3 covers 16 residues. V lost 2 bases and J lost 0; bases outside the gene matches: 4. This chain's CDR3 is CASSYKGQASTDTQYF. CDR3 nucleotide sequence: TGTGCCAGCAGTTACAAGGGACAGGCGAGCACAGATACGCAGTATTTT.

DNA for the CDR3: TGTGCCAGCAGTCCGAGTAGCGGGAGTAATGAGCAGTTCTTC. It is translated as CASSPSSGSNEQFF. This chain uses TRBV5-8 with TRBJ2-1; 9 nucleotides agree with TRBD2. The germline CDR1 and CDR2 sequences are SGHTS and YDEGEE. The ends lost 5 bases at V and 7 bases at J; junction bases unmatched: 7. The CDR3 runs 14 residues. Looking up the rest from reference TRBV5-8 and TRBJ2-1 gives the full variable domain: EAGVTQSPTHLIKTRGQQATLRCSPISGHTSVYWYQQALGLGLQFLLWYDEGEERNRGNFPPRFSGRQFPNYSSELNVNALELEDSALYLCASSPSSGSNEQFFGPGTRLTVL.

This clone was seen once. V is TRBV19 and J is TRBJ2-2; 7 bases map to TRBD1. The germline CDR1 and CDR2 sequences are LNHDA and SQIVND (reference sequence). V shed 7 bases, J shed 4 bases, and the junction held 6 bases outside the gene matches. The CDR3 covers 14 residues. The CDR3 loop is CASIGGAGTGELFF. CDR3 nucleotides: TGTGCCAGTATAGGGGGCGCGGGCACCGGGGAGCTGTTTTTT.

The chain couples TRBV2 to TRBJ2-1; D is uncertain. With 11 bases removed from V and 4 bases from J, the gap between germline ends came to 15 bases. The germline gives CDR1 SNHLY, CDR2 FYNNEI. The CDR3 is made up of 13 amino acids. CDR3 in DNA: TGTGCCCTTGATAACAGCGTGTACAATGAGCAGTTCTTC. It is translated as CALDNSVYNEQFF.

The V call is TRBV7-6, the J call TRBJ1-1, with D possibly being TRBD1 (6 bases). The CDR3 loop spans 14 amino acids. Germline V lookup: CDR1 SGHVS, CDR2 FNYEAQ. The germline V and J ends were trimmed by 2 bases and 4 bases, with 11 bases remaining between them. The CDR3, as DNA: TGTGCCAGCAGCTTATACGAACAGGGCACTGAAGCTTTCTTT. Its protein is CASSLYEQGTEAFF.

The chain couples TRBV11-2 to TRBJ2-7, with D maybe TRBD1 (6 bases). Trimming took 1 base from V and 5 from J, leaving 15 bases between them. The CDR3 has 15 amino acids. CDR1 and CDR2 from the germline V gene are SGHAT and FQNNGV. CDR3 loop: CASSLVGQGNDEQYF. The CDR3 nucleotides read TGTGCCAGCAGCTTAGTTGGGCAGGGGAACGACGAGCAGTACTTC.

The J gene is TRBJ1-1, the V gene TRBV6-1, with D possibly matching TRBD1 (5 bases). This CDR3 spans 14 amino acids. In germline, CDR1 is MNHNS, CDR2 SASEGT. V was clipped by 7 bases and J by 3 bases, with 15 bases between them. CDR3 sequence reads: CASKRAGRDTEAFF. The CDR3 nucleotides are TGTGCCAGCAAGAGGGCAGGGAGGGACACTGAAGCTTTCTTT.

The rearrangement joins TRBV9 to TRBJ2-5, with TRBD2 matching 10 bases. In germline, CDR1 is SGDLS, CDR2 YYNGEE. This CDR3 comprises 16 residues. After removal of 2 bases from V and 5 bases from J, the junction contained 9 bases not matched to a gene. The CDR3, as DNA: TGTGCCAGCAGCGTTCTAGCGGGAGAAGGAGGGGAGACCCAGTACTTC. Its protein is CASSVLAGEGGETQYF.

V and J are TRBV29-1 and TRBJ2-4; D is unresolved. Germline V gene lookup returns CDR1 SQVTM and CDR2 ANQGSEA. The V gene lost 7 bases and the J gene lost 9 bases, with 7 bases spanning the gap. The CDR3 consists of 9 residues. The CDR3 sequence is CSEPSIQYF. The CDR3 bases are TGCAGCGAGCCCTCCATTCAGTACTTC.

This chain joins TRBV25-1 and TRBJ2-1; possibly TRBD2 for D (6 bases). Trimming stripped 5 bases from V and 10 bases from J, with 12 bases between. CDR1 is MGHDK and CDR2 is SYGVNS in the germline V gene. The CDR3 spans 12 residues. The chain's CDR3 is CASSNRTNEQFF. The DNA for the CDR3 is TGTGCCAGCAGTAATCGGACTAACGAGCAGTTCTTC.

This clone turned up a few times. The rearrangement links TRBV5-1 to TRBJ1-1; maybe TRBD1 (6 bases). This CDR3 spans 13 amino acids. Germline loops: CDR1 SGHRS, CDR2 YFSETQ. V was pared by 2 bases and J by 5 bases, with 10 bases between. The CDR3 here is CASSLSRGTEAFF. DNA for the CDR3: TGCGCCAGCAGCTTATCCAGGGGAACTGAAGCTTTCTTT.

The J gene is TRBJ1-2, the V gene TRBV4-1; D not resolved. The V end was cut by 0 bases, the J end by 4 bases, with 9 bases between. The germline V gene encodes CDR1 MGHRA and CDR2 YSYEKL. The CDR3 length is 14 residues. CDR3 sequence: CASSQDIDSYGYTF. CDR3 DNA sequence: TGCGCCAGCAGCCAAGATATAGATAGCTATGGCTACACCTTC.

The J gene is TRBJ1-2, the V gene TRBV27, with 7 bases fitting TRBD1. CDR1 and CDR2 (germline): MNHEY, SMNVEV (reference sequence). After removal of 3 bases from V and 6 bases from J, the junction contained 1 base not matched to a gene. This CDR3 region has 12 residues. The CDR3 region is CASSLTGNGYTF. CDR3 coding DNA: TGTGCCAGCAGTTTGACAGGGAATGGCTACACCTTC.

There are a few counts of this clone. The chain couples TRBV2 to TRBJ2-7; TRBD1 matches at 9 bases. CDR1 is SNHLY, CDR2 FYNNEI, per germline. The CDR3 contains 12 residues. The junction had 6 bases not matched to a gene; V was cut back by 10 bases and J by 5 bases. The DNA of the CDR3 is TGTGCCATCCTTGGGACAGGGAACGAGCAGTACTTC. Its protein product is CAILGTGNEQYF.

This chain links TRBV29-1 with TRBJ2-1, with 10 bases identical to TRBD2. With V trimmed by 5 bases and J by 1 base, 11 bases remained unmatched. This CDR3 comprises 17 residues. Germline V CDR1 and CDR2: SQVTM, ANQGSEA. The CDR3 coding sequence is TGCAGCGTTTTGGGGCCTAGCGGGAGTATTTCCTACAATGAGCAGTTCTTC. Translated, it gives CSVLGPSGSISYNEQFF.

Written as DNA, the CDR3 is TGTGCCAGCAGTGAAACGAAAGGGGGACCCGAAAAACTGTTTTTT. Translated: CASSETKGGPEKLFF. The rearrangement links TRBV6-1 to TRBJ1-4; D is possibly TRBD1 (6 bases). The CDR3 covers 15 residues. Germline-derived CDR1 and CDR2 are MNHNS and SASEGT. V was clipped by 2 bases and J by 8 bases, with 15 bases between them.